This entry concerns a single T cell receptor (beta chain). It was with 60 Vbeta and 13 Jbeta primers that the PCR ran. Some clones are missing from TCRdb's copy, which holds only in-frame ones; the method was immunoSEQ multiplex PCR. The sample records around 180,000 clones, approximately 81% being singletons. The source of the sample is a study of cytomegalovirus exposure and HLA in healthy donors. Germline CDR1 MGHRA, CDR2 YSYEKL. J lost 2 bases, V lost 0 bases, and 1 base had no gene match. This CDR3 is 16 amino acids long. This chain uses TRBV4-1 with TRBJ2-1, with 10 bases identical to TRBD2. The TCR sequence derives from a boy aged 10-17 years in good health and CMV-seronegative. Sequenced: PBMCs. This chain's CDR3 is CASSQEGTSAYNEQFF. The CDR3 DNA is TGCGCCAGCAGCCAAGAAGGGACTAGCGCCTACAATGAGCAGTTCTTC.